This entry features one TCR beta chain sequence. The data were taken from a study of blood T cell repertoires in COVID-19. The overall study: Sites in the United States, Italy and Spain provided acute and convalescent COVID-19 samples. T cells, B-cell-depleted T cells, or PBMCs supplied cDNA or gDNA.

The CDR3 length is 15 residues. Trimming removed 4 bases at V and 4 bases at J, with 15 bases between. Germline CDR1 is SGDLS and CDR2 is YYNGEE. In the authors' methods: From reference gene primer amplification, estimates of nucleated cell counts were derived. Sequencing was performed with immunoSEQ multiplex PCR; in TCRdb, only in-frame clones are kept and a portion is missing. V and J calls and clone size are given by that table; D and trimming were obtained from the DNA. This table has 300,000 to 400,000 clones, approximately 90% appearing once. Individuals drawn from about 26 US areas were about 18 to 95 years old.

The sequence derives from a woman in her thirties with acute COVID-19. The sequenced material came from PBMCs or T cells enriched from blood (not recorded which). The chain employs TRBV9 and TRBJ2-4; TRBD1 might be the D (6 bases). As DNA, the CDR3 is TGTGCCAGCAGCTCATCGGACAGAACAAAAAACATTCAGTACTTC. This sequence encodes CASSSSDRTKNIQYF.